These T cell receptor beta chains were read from a single sample in a study of blood T cell repertoires in COVID-19. Profiling relied on immunoSEQ multiplex PCR, and the TCRdb table lists in-frame clones only, not all of them. The repertoire holds 300,000 to 350,000 clones, with over 80% as singletons. The sequenced sample consisted of PBMCs or T cells enriched from blood (not recorded which). These TCRs come from a woman between 18 and 29 years old who had recovered from COVID-19. The CDR3 runs from the conserved cysteine through the conserved F or W. D genes are given only for firm matches. For some rows the clone size is stated as once, few or many, or as a class when expanded; others skip it.

CDR3,DNA,V,D,size,J
CASSLVGGSGTEAFF,TGTGCCAGCAGTTTAGTGGGGGGTAGCGGCACTGAAGCTTTCTTT,TRBV28,-,-,TRBJ1-1
CASRTAAQGYNSPLHF,TGTGCCAGCAGAACCGCCGCGCAGGGCTATAATTCACCCCTCCACTTT,TRBV7-2,-,-,TRBJ1-6
CAWVPDSNYGYTF,TGTGCCTGGGTTCCGGACAGTAACTATGGCTACACCTTC,TRBV30,-,few,TRBJ1-2
CASSLRDRAGDTQYF,TGCGCCAGCAGCCTACGGGACAGGGCGGGAGATACGCAGTATTTT,TRBV4-3,TRBD1,-,TRBJ2-3
CASSTGPGQGAYEQYF,TGTGCCAGCAGTACTGGACCGGGACAGGGGGCGTACGAGCAGTACTTC,TRBV13,TRBD1,-,TRBJ2-7
CASSRGTPTLSPLHF,TGCGCCAGCAGCCGGGGGACTCCTACACTTTCACCCCTCCACTTT,TRBV4-3,-,-,TRBJ1-6
CANRLGEMTEAFF,TGTGCCAACAGGCTAGGGGAAATGACTGAAGCTTTCTTT,TRBV2,-,-,TRBJ1-1
CASTQSGGTEAFF,TGTGCCAGCACCCAATCGGGGGGCACTGAAGCTTTCTTT,TRBV28,-,-,TRBJ1-1
CASSLDRGREKLFF,TGTGCCAGCAGCTTAGACAGGGGACGGGAAAAACTGTTTTTT,TRBV7-2,TRBD1,once,TRBJ1-4
CASSWTGGDTGELFF,TGCGCCAGCAGCTGGACAGGGGGTGACACCGGGGAGCTGTTTTTT,TRBV4-1,TRBD1,-,TRBJ2-2
CASSRRSATGGTEAFF,TGCGCCAGCAGCCGCAGGAGCGCTACGGGGGGCACTGAAGCTTTCTTT,TRBV5-1,-,-,TRBJ1-1
CASSLAPGLTSFVDEQFF,TGCGCCAGCAGCCTCGCACCGGGACTAACCTCGTTCGTGGATGAGCAGTTCTTC,TRBV4-3,TRBD2,once,TRBJ2-1
CASRPRGGQVLCF,TGTGCCAGCAGACCCAGAGGGGGACAGGTCCTATGCTTC,TRBV12-3/TRBV12-4,TRBD1,-,TRBJ1-2
CASSPGGYNEQFF,TGTGCCAGCAGCCCCGGGGGCTACAATGAGCAGTTCTTC,TRBV11-3,-,-,TRBJ2-1
CASSLSGQGIGVTEKLFF,TGTGCCAGCAGCCTAAGCGGACAGGGGATCGGGGTTACTGAAAAACTGTTTTTT,TRBV4-2,TRBD1,-,TRBJ1-4
CASSGQLNTEAFF,TGTGCCAGCAGCGGACAGCTGAACACTGAAGCTTTCTTT,TRBV7-3,-,once,TRBJ1-1
CASGWGAGAYEQYF,TGCGCCAGCGGCTGGGGGGCGGGAGCGTACGAGCAGTACTTC,TRBV5-1,-,-,TRBJ2-7
CASSLTEVRGASTDTQYF,TGTGCCAGCAGCTTAACGGAGGTTCGGGGGGCTAGCACAGATACGCAGTATTTT,TRBV7-3,-,-,TRBJ2-3
CASNLAGTTSTDTQYF,TGTGCCAGTAATCTAGCGGGGACGACTAGCACAGATACGCAGTATTTT,TRBV19,TRBD2,-,TRBJ2-3
CASSFGLYTGELFF,TGTGCCAGCAGCTTTGGACTCTACACCGGGGAGCTGTTTTTT,TRBV11-3,-,once,TRBJ2-2
CSASENQGPGEQYF,TGCAGTGCTAGTGAAAATCAGGGGCCCGGCGAGCAGTACTTC,TRBV20-1,-,-,TRBJ2-7
CASSYSRDGYTF,TGTGCCAGCAGTTACAGCAGGGATGGCTACACCTTC,TRBV6-5,-,-,TRBJ1-2
CASSQGTRAYEQYF,TGCGCCAGCAGCCAAGGGACCAGGGCCTACGAGCAGTACTTC,TRBV4-3,-,-,TRBJ2-7
CASSLPPGVHTGELFF,TGTGCCAGCAGCCTTCCGCCAGGGGTGCACACCGGGGAGCTGTTTTTT,TRBV9,-,-,TRBJ2-2
CASSLTEQETQYF,TGTGCCAGCAGCTTGACAGAGCAAGAGACCCAGTACTTC,TRBV28,-,-,TRBJ2-5
CSGREDGEQYF,TGCAGTGGGAGGGAAGATGGCGAGCAGTACTTC,TRBV20-1,-,-,TRBJ2-7
CASSRPARSSGTEAFF,TGTGCCAGCAGCCGTCCGGCCCGATCAAGCGGCACTGAAGCTTTCTTT,TRBV6-2/TRBV6-3,-,-,TRBJ1-1
CASSLARRAAYQETQYF,TGCGCCAGCAGCTTGGCCCGTAGAGCGGCGTACCAAGAGACCCAGTACTTC,TRBV5-1,-,-,TRBJ2-5
CASSSLQGDLHTEAFF,TGCGCCAGCAGCTCGTTACAGGGCGACCTGCACACTGAAGCTTTCTTT,TRBV5-1,-,-,TRBJ1-1
CASIGRQDNSPLHF,TGTGCCAGTATCGGCCGACAGGATAATTCACCCCTCCACTTT,TRBV19,-,-,TRBJ1-6
CASSVSGGWGTDTQYF,TGTGCCAGCAGCGTATCCGGGGGTTGGGGCACAGATACGCAGTATTTT,TRBV9,-,-,TRBJ2-3
CASSPLQGTHYGYTF,TGTGCCAGCTCACCACTACAGGGGACCCACTATGGCTACACCTTC,TRBV18,TRBD1,-,TRBJ1-2
CASSWGQGETEAFF,TGCGCCAGCAGCTGGGGACAGGGGGAGACTGAAGCTTTCTTT,TRBV5-1,TRBD1,-,TRBJ1-1
CAWSVGGPFNEKLFF,TGTGCCTGGAGTGTAGGTGGGCCCTTTAATGAAAAACTGTTTTTT,TRBV30,-,-,TRBJ1-4
CASSPTPQVPNQPQHF,TGTGCCAGCAGTCCCACCCCGCAGGTACCCAATCAGCCCCAGCATTTT,TRBV28,-,-,TRBJ1-5
CASSGTNQETQYF,TGTGCCAGCAGCGGGACTAACCAAGAGACCCAGTACTTC,TRBV9,-,-,TRBJ2-5
CASSWGLKQEAFF,TGTGCCAGCAGTTGGGGCTTAAAGCAGGAAGCTTTCTTT,TRBV27,-,-,TRBJ1-1
CASSEGGRGRDTQYF,TGTGCCAGCAGTGAAGGGGGAAGGGGTCGAGATACGCAGTATTTT,TRBV6-1,-,-,TRBJ2-3
CASRRTTDRENNEQFF,TGTGCCAGCAGGAGAACCACGGACAGGGAGAACAATGAGCAGTTCTTC,TRBV28,TRBD1,few,TRBJ2-1
CASTRGYDEQFF,TGTGCCAGTACGCGGGGGTACGATGAGCAGTTCTTC,TRBV7-9,TRBD2,-,TRBJ2-1
CASSLVSGSSYEQYF,TGTGCCAGCAGCTTGGTTAGCGGGAGCTCCTACGAGCAGTACTTC,TRBV5-4,TRBD2,-,TRBJ2-7